The 10 T cell receptor beta chains in this list originate from one sample, sequenced in a study of T cells after yellow fever vaccination. One entry per CDR3 protein results from TCRdb running MiXCR on the 5' RACE reads. This table holds tens of thousands of distinct CDR3 sequences, around 7.9% found once. This specimen was CD8+ T cells sorted from PBMCs, taken 9 to 11 days after the first yellow fever vaccination. These receptors all come from a young man who received the YFV17D yellow fever vaccine.

This clonotype was observed at least ten times. The chain links TRBV7-2 to TRBJ2-1; tentatively, D is TRBD1 or TRBD2 (6 bases each). The V gene lost 5 bases and the J gene lost 9 bases, with 17 bases spanning the gap. This CDR3 is built from 14 residues. Germline lookup yields CDR1 SGHTA and CDR2 FQGNSA. The chain's CDR3 is CASSPGGGGTEQFF. The CDR3, as DNA: TGTGCCAGCAGCCCCGGGGGCGGTGGGACTGAGCAGTTCTTC.

This clonotype turned up a few times. The chain recombines TRBV4-3 with TRBJ2-2; D is unclear. V was pared by 4 bases and J by 7 bases, with 7 bases between. The CDR3 consists of 12 residues. The V gene's germline CDR1 is LGHNA and CDR2 YSLEER. CDR3 sequence (DNA): TGCGCCAGCAGCCTAAGGAACGGGGAGCTGTTTTTT. It specifies CASSLRNGELFF.

The sample holds many counts of this clonotype. The rearrangement links TRBV20-1 to TRBJ2-7; a weak D match, TRBD2 (5 bases). Germline values: CDR1 DFQATT, CDR2 SNEGSKA (reference sequence). The CDR3 loop spans 12 amino acids. V was shortened by 2 bases and J by 3 bases, with 8 bases between the two germline ends. The CDR3 nucleotides are TGCAGTGCTAGACCGGGGTTCTACGAGCAGTACTTC. This translates into CSARPGFYEQYF.

This clonotype was counted a few times. V usage is TRBV4-1 and J usage is TRBJ2-3; D may be TRBD2 (6 bases). Germline V CDR1 and CDR2: MGHRA, YSYEKL. The CDR3 consists of 16 residues. Trimming cost V 0 bases and J 1 base, with 11 bases left between them. CDR3 DNA sequence: TGCGCCAGCAGCCAAGAAGCGGAGCGGGGCACAGATACGCAGTATTTT. This sequence encodes CASSQEAERGTDTQYF.

This clonotype has just a few counts. V usage is TRBV7-9 and J usage is TRBJ2-7; D remains ambiguous. Germline loops: CDR1 SEHNR, CDR2 FQNEAQ (reference sequence). The V gene lost 5 bases and the J gene lost 4 bases, with 9 bases spanning the gap. The CDR3 runs 12 residues. The CDR3 protein is CASSHDKYEQYV. In DNA, the CDR3 is TGTGCCAGCAGCCACGACAAATACGAGCAGTACGTC.

This clonotype has ten or more counts. This chain connects TRBV5-6 to TRBJ2-1; a weak D match, TRBD2 (5 bases). The V end was cut by 0 bases, the J end by 8 bases, with 15 bases between. Germline CDR1 is SGHDT and CDR2 is YYEEEE. The CDR3 is made up of 15 amino acids. The CDR3 DNA sequence: TGTGCCAGCAGCTTGGTGTACGGGAATCCCCATGAGCAGTTCTTC. It encodes CASSLVYGNPHEQFF.

This chain uses TRBV2 with TRBJ2-7; D gene ambiguous. V was cut by 1 base and J by 8 bases, with 9 bases left in between. The CDR3 consists of 12 residues. The germline CDR1 and CDR2 sequences are SNHLY and FYNNEI. This CDR3 reads CASSEVRYKQYV. The CDR3 DNA reads TGTGCCAGCAGTGAAGTCCGTTACAAGCAGTACGTC.

The rearrangement links TRBV4-2 to TRBJ2-7; D ambiguous. This CDR3 comprises 18 residues. Deletions cut 0 bases from V and 3 bases from J, with 21 bases between. Germline V gene lookup returns CDR1 LGHNA and CDR2 YNFKEQ. CDR3 loop: CASSQEGLGGDYNYEQYF. The CDR3 coding sequence is TGTGCCAGCAGCCAAGAGGGCTTGGGCGGAGATTACAACTACGAGCAGTACTTC.

In this sample, this clonotype turned up a few times. The genes are TRBV13 and TRBJ1-5; D is unclear. Looked up from germline, CDR1 is PRHDT and CDR2 is FYEKMQ (reference sequence). V was clipped by 0 bases and J by 6 bases, with 6 bases between them. The CDR3 spans 13 residues. The CDR3 DNA follows: TGTGCCAGCAGCTTAGGGAGGACTCAGCCCCAGCATTTT. Translated, it gives CASSLGRTQPQHF. Full variable domain (rest looked up from reference TRBV13 and TRBJ1-5): AAGVIQSPRHLIKEKRETATLKCYPIPRHDTVYWYQQGPGQDPQFLISFYEKMQSDKGSIPDRFSAQQFSDYHSELNMSSLELGDSALYFCASSLGRTQPQHFGDGTRLSIL.

The chain couples TRBV12-3 or TRBV12-4 to TRBJ1-2; D call uncertain. The V end was cut by 3 bases, the J end by 11 bases, with 13 bases between. The CDR3 loop spans 12 amino acids. In DNA, the CDR3 is TGTGCCAGCAGTTTTGGGTTAATGGGGTACACCTTC. Protein: CASSFGLMGYTF.